A single sample is the source of the 8 T cell receptor beta chains below, sequenced in a study of OX40 agonist ivuxolimab in advanced cancers. Some clones are missing from TCRdb's copy, which holds only in-frame ones; the method was immunoSEQ multiplex PCR. The profile shows more than 45,000 clones, 84% of them singletons. Source: CD4+ or CD8+ T cells sorted from blood, taken in a trial of the OX40 agonist ivuxolimab. The receptor set was obtained from an adult with an advanced solid tumor such as melanoma, head and neck, liver or kidney cancer.

The chain combines TRBV7-3 with TRBJ1-1, with a tentative D call TRBD1 (5 bases). The V gene's germline CDR1 is SGHTA and CDR2 FQGTGA. V was shortened by 5 bases and J by 4 bases, with 14 bases between the two germline ends. The CDR3 runs 14 residues. In DNA form, the CDR3 reads TGTGCCAGCAGCCCCCTTCCAGGGATCACTGAAGCTTTCTTT. Translating gives CASSPLPGITEAFF.

The rearrangement links TRBV21-1 to TRBJ1-4. TRBV21-1 is reported as a pseudogene. The CDR3 is 16 residues long. The CDR3 region has the DNA TGTGCCAGCAGCCGAAAGCGGGGGAGGTTTAATGAAAAACTGTTTTTT. Amino acid sequence: CASSRKRGRFNEKLFF.

The chain combines TRBV5-6 with TRBJ2-1, with 13 positions matching TRBD2. Germline-derived CDR1 and CDR2 are SGHDT and YYEEEE. The CDR3 covers 15 residues. The junction had 4 bases not matched to a gene; V was cut back by 2 bases and J by 8 bases. CDR3 sequence (DNA): TGTGCCAGCAGCTTCACTAGCGGGAGGGCCGATGAGCAGTTCTTC. Protein: CASSFTSGRADEQFF.

V gene TRBV18 combines with J gene TRBJ1-1; tentatively, D is TRBD1 (5 bases). CDR3 length equals 14 residues. In germline, CDR1 is KGHSH, CDR2 LQKENI. V dropped 4 bases and J dropped 2 bases, with 11 bases sitting between them. The CDR3 sequence: CASSLGQENTEAFF. DNA of the CDR3: TGTGCCAGCTCACTCGGACAAGAAAACACTGAAGCTTTCTTT.

The chain has TRBV9 and TRBJ2-7; no reliable D call. CDR1 is SGDLS and CDR2 is YYNGEE in the germline V gene. The germline V and J ends were trimmed by 0 bases and 1 base, with 8 bases remaining between them. The CDR3 is 14 residues long. The CDR3 coding sequence is TGTGCCAGCAGCGTAGCCGCCGGATCCTACGAGCAGTACTTC. It codes for CASSVAAGSYEQYF. Drawing the rest from reference TRBV9 and TRBJ2-7, the complete variable domain is DSGVTQTPKHLITATGQRVTLRCSPRSGDLSVYWYQQSLDQGLQFLIQYYNGEERAKGNILERFSAQQFPDLHSELNLSSLELGDSALYFCASSVAAGSYEQYFGPGTRLTVT.

In its sample, this clone ranks as medium-sized. The rearrangement joins TRBV2 to TRBJ2-7; D may be TRBD1 or TRBD2 (6 bases each). The V end lost 4 bases, the J end lost 5 bases, and 12 bases lay between the germline ends. This CDR3 spans 13 amino acids. Germline CDR1 SNHLY, CDR2 FYNNEI. The CDR3 loop reads CASSVGGSDEQYF. The CDR3 nucleotides are TGTGCCAGCAGTGTCGGGGGCAGCGACGAGCAGTACTTC.

The chain carries TRBV7-8 and TRBJ1-1, with 7 bases matching TRBD1. The CDR3 loop spans 16 amino acids. The germline gives CDR1 SGHVS, CDR2 FQNEAQ. After removal of 1 base from V and 5 bases from J, the junction contained 10 bases not matched to a gene. Written as DNA, the CDR3 is TGTGCCAGCAGCTTAGTGACAGGGTGGATGCAAACTGAAGCTTTCTTT. Residues: CASSLVTGWMQTEAFF.

V and J are TRBV6-4 and TRBJ2-1; no definite D call. This CDR3 contains 15 residues. V was cut by 2 bases and J by 0 bases, with 8 bases left in between. The germline CDR1 and CDR2 sequences are MRHNA and SNTAGT. Written as DNA, the CDR3 is TGTGCCAGCAGTGACGACTGGGGCTCCTACAATGAGCAGTTCTTC. Protein product: CASSDDWGSYNEQFF.